The count of the clone carrying this T cell receptor (beta chain) is one. With 4 bases clipped from V and 3 bases from J, the junction kept 6 bases outside the gene matches. The CDR3 runs 16 residues. In germline, CDR1 is SGHRS, CDR2 YFSETQ. The data were taken from a study of cytomegalovirus exposure and HLA in healthy donors. 13 Jbeta primers and 60 Vbeta primers were used for the PCR. Here immunoSEQ multiplex PCR was the method, and the copy in TCRdb shows in-frame clones only, minus some. The sample yields about 150,000 clones, 70% to 80% seen once. The source material was PBMCs. The chain carries TRBV5-1 and TRBJ1-4; 10 positions agree with TRBD1. The clonotype comes from a man under 40 in good health and CMV-seropositive. In DNA form, the CDR3 reads TGCGCCAGCAGCCCGGGGACAGGGGCAGCTAATGAAAAACTGTTTTTT. The encoded protein is CASSPGTGAANEKLFF.